This T cell receptor beta chain was profiled in a study of brain T cells in children with intractable seizures. Germline lookup yields CDR1 PRHDT and CDR2 FYEKMQ (reference sequence). The CDR3 is made up of 18 amino acids. The ends lost 2 bases at V and 4 bases at J; junction bases unmatched: 15. The sequenced cases were selected for having the highest brain T cell transcript signatures. Measured with immunoSEQ multiplex PCR; TCRdb has only the in-frame clones, and not every one. The profile covers 110,000 or so clones, with around 94% appearing a single time and 3.8% taken by the ten largest. V usage is TRBV13 and J usage is TRBJ2-5, with 8 bases that match TRBD1. The source is a boy under three years old with hemimegalencephaly and intractable seizures. The sample here was peripheral blood, taken at surgery. The CDR3 DNA reads TGTGCCAGCAGCTTAACCGGGCGAGGACAGGGCGAGAGAGAGACCCAGTACTTC. Encoded protein: CASSLTGRGQGERETQYF.